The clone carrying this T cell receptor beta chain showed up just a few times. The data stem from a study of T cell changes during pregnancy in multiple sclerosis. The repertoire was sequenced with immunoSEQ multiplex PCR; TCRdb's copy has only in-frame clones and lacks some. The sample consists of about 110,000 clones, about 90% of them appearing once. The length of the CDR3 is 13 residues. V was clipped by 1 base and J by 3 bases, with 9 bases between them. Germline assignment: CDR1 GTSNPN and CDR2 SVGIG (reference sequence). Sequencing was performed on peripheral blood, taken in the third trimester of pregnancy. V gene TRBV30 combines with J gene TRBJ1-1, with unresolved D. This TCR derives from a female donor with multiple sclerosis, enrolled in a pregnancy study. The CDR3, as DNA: TGTGCCTGGAGTGCTAGGCAGCACACTGAAGCTTTCTTT. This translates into CAWSARQHTEAFF.